One sample yielded the 7 T cell receptor beta chains listed below, sequenced in a study of blood T cells in healthy people across ages. For the second PCR, which ran for about 6 to 12 cycles, a sample-barcoded 5' primer and a J-beta primer mix were used. Using its own MiXCR run on the 5' RACE reads, TCRdb lists one record per CDR3 protein. The data contain 1,800,000 or so distinct CDR3 sequences, around 40% of them singletons. The sequenced sample consisted of blood. These receptors originate from a human donor in good health.

Regarding this clonotype: A read error may explain this, as a much larger clone is one base away. The chain uses TRBV5-5 and TRBJ2-3; no clear D gene. The CDR3 totals 14 residues. Germline CDR1 is SGHKS and CDR2 is YYEKEE (reference sequence). V dropped 4 bases and J dropped 5 bases, with 14 bases sitting between them. The CDR3 DNA is TGTGCCAGCAGCGCCGGACCCAGCCGAGATACGCAGTATTTT. It encodes CASSAGPSRDTQYF.

In this sample, this clonotype turned up a few times. The chain employs TRBV7-3 and TRBJ2-5, with TRBD2 matching over 9 bases. CDR3 size: 17 residues. Looked up from germline, CDR1 is SGHTA and CDR2 is FQGTGA. The ends lost 1 base at V and 2 bases at J; junction bases unmatched: 8. CDR3 protein: CASSLNLVAGGQETQYF. For the CDR3, the DNA is TGTGCCAGCAGCTTAAATCTGGTGGCGGGGGGGCAAGAGACCCAGTACTTC.

This rearrangement joins TRBV12-3 or TRBV12-4 to TRBJ2-4; 7 bases are shared with TRBD1. The J call could be wrong; TRBJ2-7 is a better fit for the DNA end. CDR3 length: 16 amino acids. CDR3 DNA sequence: TGTGCCAGCAGCCTGACCCGTGCGACAGGGCAAGGCGAGCAGTACTTC. This codes for CASSLTRATGQGEQYF.

The rearrangement joins TRBV2 to TRBJ2-5; 10 nucleotides agree with TRBD2. The CDR3 has 20 residues. CDR1 SNHLY and CDR2 FYNNEI come from the germline V gene. V lost 3 bases, J lost 3 bases, and 19 bases stayed unmatched. The CDR3: CASSDEGVAGGHPIEETQYF. For the CDR3, the DNA is TGTGCCAGCAGTGACGAAGGGGTAGCGGGGGGACACCCGATTGAAGAGACCCAGTACTTC. Using reference TRBV2 and TRBJ2-5 for the parts outside the CDR3, the full variable domain is EPEVTQTPSHQVTQMGQEVILRCVPISNHLYFYWYRQILGQKVEFLVSFYNNEISEKSEIFDDQFSVERPDGSNFTLKIRSTKLEDSAMYFCASSDEGVAGGHPIEETQYFGPGTRLLVL.

This clonotype was counted between two and nine times. The chain couples TRBV6-6 to TRBJ2-7; D remains ambiguous. The CDR3 is 17 residues long. Germline loops: CDR1 MNHNY, CDR2 SVGAGI (reference sequence). V lost 0 bases and J lost 0, with 15 bases in between. The DNA for the CDR3 is TGTGCCAGCAGTTACTCGAGAGTAAGACGCAACTCCTACGAGCAGTACTTC. Translating it yields CASSYSRVRRNSYEQYF.

The chain carries TRBV7-9 and TRBJ2-1; D tentatively fits TRBD1 or TRBD2 (5 bases each). This CDR3 is 13 amino acids long. Looked up from germline, CDR1 is SEHNR and CDR2 is FQNEAQ (reference sequence). Trimming removed 3 bases at V and 10 bases at J, with 13 bases between. In nucleotides, the CDR3 is TGTGCCAGCAGCTTTGGCCCCGAGGGGGAGCAGTTCTTC. This translates into CASSFGPEGEQFF.

This clonotype was observed a handful of times. The chain links TRBV29-1 to TRBJ2-1; no reliable D call. The germline gives CDR1 SQVTM, CDR2 ANQGSEA. Between the trimmed V and J ends, which lost 7 bases and 7 bases, there was a span of 11 bases. The CDR3 totals 11 residues. This chain's CDR3 is CSAGRPNEQFF. The CDR3 coding sequence is TGCAGCGCTGGGCGGCCTAATGAGCAGTTCTTC.